A selection of T cell receptor beta chains follows, all from one sample in a study of blood T cell repertoires in COVID-19. This table comes from immunoSEQ multiplex PCR, and its TCRdb copy is limited to in-frame clones, with some not included. Of 120,000 or so clones listed, around nine tenths were seen once; the top ten hold roughly 2.2%. Sequencing input: peripheral blood. Receptor source: a woman in her forties or fifties with acute or convalescent COVID-19. Each CDR3 is given with its conserved first and last residue. A D gene is named only where the DNA matches it firmly. The size entry is marked missing in some rows and otherwise reads once, few, many or a size class.

D: TRBD1; V: TRBV19; J: TRBJ1-2; size: once; CDR3: CASSAQGDNGYTF; DNA: TGTGCCAGTAGTGCCCAGGGGGATAATGGCTACACCTTC
D: TRBD1; V: TRBV11-2; J: TRBJ1-4; size: NA; CDR3: CASTPGQGGFGEKLFF; DNA: TGTGCCAGCACCCCGGGTCAGGGGGGATTTGGAGAAAAACTGTTTTTT
D: NA; V: TRBV2; J: TRBJ2-7; size: NA; CDR3: CASSEEHPNEQYF; DNA: TGTGCCAGCAGTGAAGAACACCCAAACGAGCAGTACTTC
D: TRBD1; V: TRBV5-8; J: TRBJ2-4; size: once; CDR3: CASSLVLISQGLAKNIQYF; DNA: TGTGCCAGCAGCTTGGTCCTTATCTCACAGGGGTTAGCCAAAAACATTCAGTACTTC
D: TRBD1; V: TRBV9; J: TRBJ2-5; size: NA; CDR3: CASSPGTGVRETQYF; DNA: TGTGCCAGCAGCCCAGGGACAGGGGTTAGGGAGACCCAGTACTTC
D: TRBD2; V: TRBV2; J: TRBJ2-7; size: NA; CDR3: CASSQTSDSYEQYF; DNA: TGTGCCAGCAGCCAAACTAGCGACTCCTACGAGCAGTACTTC
D: NA; V: TRBV10-3; J: TRBJ1-1; size: NA; CDR3: CAISGAMNTEAFF; DNA: TGTGCCATCAGTGGAGCTATGAACACTGAAGCTTTCTTT
D: TRBD1; V: TRBV7-2; J: TRBJ1-5; size: NA; CDR3: CASSYRTGSSYSNQPQHF; DNA: TGTGCCAGCAGCTACCGGACAGGGAGTTCTTATAGCAATCAGCCCCAGCATTTT
D: NA; V: TRBV28; J: TRBJ1-1; size: NA; CDR3: CASSSRQAFF; DNA: TGTGCCAGCAGTTCAAGACAGGCTTTCTTT
D: NA; V: TRBV6-2/TRBV6-3; J: TRBJ2-3; size: NA; CDR3: CASSYPALEVDTQYF; DNA: TGTGCCAGCAGTTACCCTGCCCTAGAGGTAGATACGCAGTATTTT
D: NA; V: TRBV10-3; J: TRBJ2-6; size: NA; CDR3: CAISESPAASGANVLTF; DNA: TGTGCCATCAGTGAGTCTCCCGCGGCCTCTGGGGCCAACGTCCTGACTTTC
D: TRBD2; V: TRBV10-3; J: TRBJ2-3; size: NA; CDR3: CAISETNPGLAGGLARTDTQYF; DNA: TGTGCCATCAGTGAGACAAATCCGGGACTAGCGGGGGGCCTGGCCAGGACAGATACGCAGTATTTT
D: TRBD2; V: TRBV19; J: TRBJ2-7; size: NA; CDR3: CASSSGGKNYEQYF; DNA: TGTGCCAGTAGCTCCGGGGGGAAGAACTACGAGCAGTACTTC
D: NA; V: TRBV6-2/TRBV6-3; J: TRBJ1-5; size: NA; CDR3: CASSYSGQGGGQPQHF; DNA: TGTGCCAGCAGTTACTCGGGTCAGGGAGGAGGTCAGCCCCAGCATTTT
D: TRBD1; V: TRBV3-1/TRBV3-2; J: TRBJ1-6; size: NA; CDR3: CASSQVDRGDSPLHF; DNA: TGTGCCAGCAGCCAAGTGGACAGGGGTGATTCACCCCTCCACTTT
D: TRBD2; V: TRBV10-1; J: TRBJ2-1; size: NA; CDR3: CASSAQASGGRGEQFF; DNA: TGCGCCAGCAGTGCCCAGGCTAGCGGAGGGCGGGGAGAGCAGTTCTTC
D: TRBD2; V: TRBV6-1; J: TRBJ2-1; size: NA; CDR3: CASSELPAGGLQFF; DNA: TGTGCCAGCAGTGAACTGCCTGCGGGGGGGTTGCAGTTCTTC
D: NA; V: TRBV10-2; J: TRBJ2-7; size: NA; CDR3: CASSEGRSYEQYF; DNA: TGCGCCAGCAGTGAAGGCAGGTCCTACGAGCAGTACTTC
D: TRBD1; V: TRBV12-5; J: TRBJ1-2; size: NA; CDR3: CASGLLSWGQLNDYGYTF; DNA: TGTGCTAGTGGTTTGCTTAGCTGGGGACAGCTGAATGACTATGGCTACACCTTC
D: NA; V: TRBV11-2; J: TRBJ2-5; size: NA; CDR3: CASSLDRETQYF; DNA: TGTGCCAGCAGCTTAGACAGGGAGACCCAGTACTTC
D: NA; V: TRBV5-1; J: TRBJ2-1; size: NA; CDR3: CASSFESGWSSYNEQFF; DNA: TGCGCCAGCAGCTTCGAAAGCGGGTGGAGCTCCTACAATGAGCAGTTCTTC
D: TRBD1; V: TRBV5-1; J: TRBJ2-7; size: once; CDR3: CASSNRDRASYEQYF; DNA: TGCGCCAGCAGCAACCGGGACAGGGCCTCCTACGAGCAGTACTTC
D: NA; V: TRBV5-1; J: TRBJ2-4; size: few; CDR3: CASSLDNGQNIQYF; DNA: TGCGCCAGCAGCTTGGATAATGGGCAAAACATTCAGTACTTC
D: NA; V: TRBV3-1/TRBV3-2; J: TRBJ1-1; size: NA; CDR3: CATGRLRNTEAFF; DNA: TGTGCCACCGGGAGGTTACGAAACACTGAAGCTTTCTTT
D: TRBD1; V: TRBV27; J: TRBJ1-6; size: NA; CDR3: CASSLIVGTGGNSPLHF; DNA: TGTGCCAGCAGTTTAATTGTGGGGACAGGGGGCAATTCACCCCTCCACTTT
D: NA; V: TRBV7-3; J: TRBJ1-2; size: NA; CDR3: CASRFRDNGYTF; DNA: TGTGCCAGCAGATTCAGGGACAATGGCTACACCTTC
D: TRBD2; V: TRBV4-2; J: TRBJ2-1; size: NA; CDR3: CASSQDLGGRLAGLSEQFF; DNA: TGTGCCAGCAGCCAAGATTTAGGGGGGAGACTAGCGGGACTCAGTGAGCAGTTCTTC
D: NA; V: TRBV9; J: TRBJ1-2; size: NA; CDR3: CASTVSWGGDYGYTF; DNA: TGTGCCAGCACCGTCAGTTGGGGAGGGGACTATGGCTACACCTTC
D: NA; V: TRBV19; J: TRBJ2-4; size: NA; CDR3: CASSIYRGGTNIQYF; DNA: TGTGCCAGTAGTATATATAGGGGCGGAACAAACATTCAGTACTTC
D: TRBD1; V: TRBV19; J: TRBJ1-3; size: NA; CDR3: CASTGSSGNTIYF; DNA: TGTGCCTCGACAGGGAGCTCTGGAAACACCATATATTTT
D: TRBD1; V: TRBV6-2/TRBV6-3; J: TRBJ1-2; size: NA; CDR3: CASSVIRGRSDGYTF; DNA: TGTGCCAGCAGCGTGATCAGGGGGCGGTCCGATGGCTACACCTTC
D: TRBD1; V: TRBV9; J: TRBJ1-1; size: NA; CDR3: CASSRDRGRNTEAFF; DNA: TGTGCCAGCAGCCGGGACAGGGGGCGGAACACTGAAGCTTTCTTT
D: NA; V: TRBV6-5; J: TRBJ1-1; size: NA; CDR3: CASSRDPPGRTEAFF; DNA: TGTGCCAGCAGTCGGGACCCTCCAGGGAGGACTGAAGCTTTCTTT
D: NA; V: TRBV11-3; J: TRBJ2-5; size: NA; CDR3: CASSSSGSGAQYF; DNA: TGTGCCAGCAGCTCGTCGGGGTCCGGGGCCCAGTACTTC